This passage covers 25 T cell receptor beta chains from one sample sequenced in a study of T cell repertoires in cytomegalovirus infection. TCRdb redid the calling of the reads with MiXCR, one entry per CDR3 protein. The repertoire holds over 300,000 distinct CDR3 sequences, roughly a sixth seen once, with around 11% in the top ten. Sequencing was done on a sample of PBMCs. Receptors originate from a human donor in good health (CMV status not recorded). Some clones in this sample may be carry-over from other donors' samples.

This clonotype was counted many times. As DNA, the CDR3 is TGTGCCACCAACTCCGGGGACAGATACGAGCAGTACTTC. It translates to CATNSGDRYEQYF. This rearrangement joins TRBV6-1 to TRBJ2-7; 7 bases line up with TRBD1. Germline V gives CDR1 MNHNS, CDR2 SASEGT. After removal of 10 bases from V and 4 bases from J, the junction contained 10 bases not matched to a gene. The length of the CDR3 is 13 residues.

This clonotype was picked up many times. The V call is TRBV6-5, the J call TRBJ2-7; D is unclear. V lost 0 bases to trimming and J lost 2 bases, with 11 bases between them. CDR1 is MNHEY, CDR2 SVGAGI, per germline. The CDR3 loop spans 15 amino acids. CDR3 sequence (DNA): TGTGCCAGCAGTTACTCCGGCCCCCCCCCCTACGAGCAGTACTTC. Translating gives CASSYSGPPPYEQYF.

This clonotype was counted a few times. The CDR3 region is CASSRRGSDNEQFF. The CDR3 DNA reads as TGTGCCAGCAGCCGGAGGGGCTCGGACAATGAGCAGTTCTTC. The chain couples TRBV7-3 to TRBJ2-1; D might be TRBD2 (6 bases). In germline, CDR1 is SGHTA, CDR2 FQGTGA. This CDR3 has 14 residues. The V and J ends lost 5 bases and 5 bases respectively, with 13 bases between them.

This clonotype was recorded many times. Here the CDR3 DNA reads TGTGCCAGCAGCAAATATCGAACCCCGACAGGAAACACCGGGGAGCTGTTTTTT. Amino acid sequence: CASSKYRTPTGNTGELFF. The chain uses TRBV7-8 and TRBJ2-2, with a tentative D call TRBD1 (6 bases). V was clipped by 5 bases and J by 2 bases, with 21 bases between them. This CDR3 is 18 amino acids long. Germline-derived CDR1 and CDR2 are SGHVS and FQNEAQ.

The table lists this clonotype with many counts. The chain couples TRBV7-9 to TRBJ2-1; D is perhaps TRBD2 (5 bases). The CDR3 loop spans 15 amino acids. CDR1 is SEHNR and CDR2 is FQNEAQ in the germline V gene (reference sequence). Trimming left V 4 bases short and J 0 bases short, with 10 bases between. The CDR3 bases are TGTGCCAGCAGCTCAACTAGAAGCTCCTACAATGAGCAGTTCTTC. It specifies CASSSTRSSYNEQFF. The full variable domain, rest sourced from reference TRBV7-9 and TRBJ2-1, is DTGVSQNPRHKITKRGQNVTFRCDPISEHNRLYWYRQTLGQGPEFLTYFQNEAQLEKSRLLSDRFSAERPKGSFSTLEIQRTEQGDSAMYLCASSSTRSSYNEQFFGPGTRLTVL.

This clonotype was seen ten or more times. The chain joins TRBV7-9 to TRBJ2-7, with D hard to call. The CDR3 has 12 amino acids. Deletions cut 3 bases from V and 6 bases from J, with 9 bases between. CDR1 and CDR2 (germline): SEHNR, FQNEAQ (reference sequence). The CDR3: CASSLMGIEQYF. Written as DNA, the CDR3 is TGTGCCAGCAGCTTGATGGGGATCGAGCAGTACTTC.

The J gene is TRBJ2-6, the V gene TRBV15, with D possibly TRBD1 on 6 matching bases. V lost 4 bases, J lost 1 base, and 8 bases lay in between. The CDR3 runs to 15 residues. Germline CDR1 reads LNHNV; CDR2 reads YYDKDF (reference sequence). CDR3 residues: CATSTQGSGANVLTF. CDR3 nucleotide sequence: TGTGCCACCAGCACTCAGGGGTCTGGGGCCAACGTCCTGACTTTC.

The V and J genes are TRBV6-5 and TRBJ2-6, with 7 bases matching TRBD2. J lost 2 bases, V lost 6 bases, and 4 bases had no gene match. The CDR3 has 15 amino acids. The germline gives CDR1 MNHEY, CDR2 SVGAGI. CDR3 DNA sequence: TGTGCCAGCAGGGGAGGGCCCACTGGGGCCAACGTCCTGACTTTC. Residues: CASRGGPTGANVLTF.

The CDR3 region is CASSLFRGPREAFF. CDR3 DNA: TGTGCCAGCTCACTCTTCAGGGGGCCTAGGGAAGCTTTCTTT. This sequence joins TRBV18 and TRBJ1-1; TRBD1 matches at 8 bases. The V gene's germline CDR1 is KGHSH and CDR2 LQKENI. The CDR3 contains 14 residues. V trimming: 4 bases; J trimming: 8 bases; junction bases outside the gene matches: 9.

This chain joins TRBV6-6 and TRBJ1-2; D call uncertain. CDR3 size: 12 residues. Germline V gene lookup returns CDR1 MNHNY and CDR2 SVGAGI (reference sequence). Trimming stripped 4 bases from V and 6 bases from J, with 9 bases between. CDR3 residues: CASSFGTNGYTF. CDR3 bases: TGTGCCAGCAGTTTTGGAACCAATGGCTACACCTTC.

This sequence joins TRBV28 and TRBJ2-7; TRBD2 matches 15 bases. CDR1 MDHEN and CDR2 SYDVKM come from the germline V gene. The CDR3 sequence is 16 residues long. Trimming at V came to 6 bases and at J to 6 bases, leaving 9 bases not matched to a gene. The CDR3 sequence: CASRIGLAGGQSEQYF. DNA for the CDR3: TGTGCCAGCAGAATCGGACTAGCGGGGGGGCAGAGCGAGCAGTACTTC.

The V call is TRBV2, the J call TRBJ2-1, with a tentative D call TRBD2 (5 bases). Trimming removed 3 bases from V and 2 bases from J, with 11 bases in between. This CDR3 has 15 residues. CDR1 is SNHLY and CDR2 is FYNNEI in the germline V gene. In DNA form, the CDR3 reads TGTGCCAGCAGTGACCCCGGGGATCCCTACAATGAGCAGTTCTTC. Protein: CASSDPGDPYNEQFF.

Many counts were recorded for this clonotype. The chain recombines TRBV12-3 or TRBV12-4 with TRBJ2-3, with D perhaps being TRBD1 or TRBD2 (5 bases each). Trimming left V 0 bases short and J 0 bases short, with 10 bases between. The CDR3 is 16 amino acids. The CDR3 nucleotides are TGTGCCAGCAGTTTAGCGCTCGGGGCTAGCACAGATACGCAGTATTTT. It is translated as CASSLALGASTDTQYF.

The DNA of the CDR3 is TGCAGTGCTAGCGGGGGGAGCACCGGGGAGCTGTTTTTT. Translating gives CSASGGSTGELFF. V gene TRBV20-1 combines with J gene TRBJ2-2, with 7 bases identical to TRBD2. The germline V gene encodes CDR1 DFQATT and CDR2 SNEGSKA (reference sequence). The V gene end was trimmed by 3 bases and the J gene end by 4 bases; junction bases not matched to a gene: 2. The CDR3 is 13 amino acids.

This clonotype was seen more than once but under ten times. The chain links TRBV3-1 to TRBJ2-7; the D gene is possibly TRBD1 (5 bases). The length of the CDR3 is 12 residues. The germline V and J ends were trimmed by 1 base and 4 bases, with 5 bases remaining between them. CDR1 LGHDT and CDR2 YNNKEL come from the germline V gene (reference sequence). In DNA form, the CDR3 reads TGTGCCAGCAGCCAAGCAGGGTACGAGCAGTACTTC. Translating gives CASSQAGYEQYF.

There are many counts of this clonotype. The rearrangement links TRBV9 to TRBJ2-5, with 12 bases that match TRBD2. There are 17 residues in the CDR3. V was pared by 0 bases and J by 5 bases, with 8 bases of the junction left unmatched. Germline assignment: CDR1 SGDLS and CDR2 YYNGEE. The CDR3 spells CASSVGASGGAVETQYF. The DNA of the CDR3 is TGTGCCAGCAGCGTAGGGGCTAGCGGGGGGGCCGTGGAGACCCAGTACTTC.

The V gene is TRBV10-3, the J gene TRBJ1-1; 11 nucleotides agree with TRBD1. The V segment lost 5 bases and the J segment 5 bases; nucleotides outside the gene matches: 4. Germline CDR1 is ENHRY and CDR2 is SYGVKD. The CDR3 consists of 14 residues. The CDR3, as DNA: TGTGCCATCAGTCCCGGGACAGGGGGGACTGAAGCTTTCTTT. Protein: CAISPGTGGTEAFF.

A remark on this clonotype: Just one base apart from a much larger clone, this may be a read error. The chain employs TRBV5-1 and TRBJ2-7, with D perhaps matching TRBD1 (5 bases). V lost 0 bases and J lost 8, with 18 bases in between. The germline gives CDR1 SGHRS, CDR2 YFSETQ. This CDR3 is built from 15 residues. The CDR3 DNA reads as TGCGCCAGCAGCTTGGAGCCAGGGTTGGGGAACAAGCAGTACTTC. It codes for CASSLEPGLGNKQYF.

This clonotype was seen many times. J is TRBJ2-4 and V is TRBV7-9; the D gene could be TRBD1 or TRBD2 (6 bases each). V lost 5 bases and J 0 bases, leaving 14 bases between the germline ends. This CDR3 contains 16 residues. Germline CDR1 reads SEHNR; CDR2 reads FQNEAQ (reference sequence). The CDR3 sequence is CASSPEGHLAKNIQYF. The CDR3 DNA sequence: TGTGCCAGCAGCCCGGAGGGACATCTAGCCAAAAACATTCAGTACTTC.

This clonotype occurred a few times. The J gene is TRBJ1-6, the V gene TRBV6-5; possible D gene TRBD1, 5 bases. CDR3 length: 13 residues. Germline-derived CDR1 and CDR2 are MNHEY and SVGAGI. V shed 0 bases and J shed 14 bases, with 11 bases lying between them. CDR3 coding DNA: TGTGCCAGCAGTTACTCTTACGGGACGGCCCTCCACTTT. Translating it yields CASSYSYGTALHF.

The rearrangement uses TRBV29-1 and TRBJ2-3; D gene unclear. Per the germline V gene, CDR1 is SQVTM and CDR2 is ANQGSEA. The V end lost 6 bases, the J end lost 4 bases, and 14 bases lay between the germline ends. CDR3 size: 13 residues. The CDR3 DNA reads as TGCAGCGTGCACAGATCCGACTCAGATACGCAGTATTTT. As protein: CSVHRSDSDTQYF.

The chain joins TRBV27 to TRBJ1-1, with D unresolved. Trimming took off 4 bases at V and 6 bases at J, with 15 bases between the two ends. Germline-derived CDR1 and CDR2 are MNHEY and SMNVEV (reference sequence). CDR3 size: 14 residues. The chain's CDR3 is CASSSPAGWAEAFF. CDR3 bases: TGTGCCAGCAGTTCCCCCGCGGGGTGGGCTGAAGCTTTCTTT.

There are many counts of this clonotype. The genes are TRBV7-2 and TRBJ2-3, with 9 bases identical to TRBD2. The CDR3 loop spans 15 amino acids. Germline loops: CDR1 SGHTA, CDR2 FQGNSA. V was clipped by 5 bases and J by 6 bases; unmatched bases: 9. The CDR3 DNA reads as TGTGCCAGCAGCCAGGGGACTAGCCGCGTTGATACGCAGTATTTT. It codes for CASSQGTSRVDTQYF.

This clonotype was seen ten or more times. The CDR3: CASSYSGGEAEAFF. The CDR3 region has the DNA TGTGCCAGCAGTTACTCGGGAGGGGAGGCTGAAGCTTTCTTT. This rearrangement joins TRBV6-5 to TRBJ1-1; perhaps TRBD1 as D (5 bases). CDR1 and CDR2 (germline): MNHEY, SVGAGI. The CDR3 spans 14 residues. Deletions cut 0 bases from V and 6 bases from J, with 11 bases between.

On this clonotype: An end of the junction does not agree with germline; a read error may underlie this. The V gene is TRBV11-1, the J gene TRBJ1-4, with 7 bases fitting TRBD1. The CDR3 loop spans 19 amino acids. Germline V gene lookup returns CDR1 SGHAT and CDR2 FQDESV (reference sequence). The CDR3 sequence: CASSLNSNLKGGDPENLFF. DNA for the CDR3: TGTGCCAGCAGCTTGAATTCTAACCTTAAAGGGGGCGATCCTGAAAATCTGTTTTTT.